This T cell receptor (beta chain) emerged from a study of shared clonotypes between healthy human individuals. This clone was observed a handful of times. Its antigen remains unidentified. Between the trimmed V and J ends, which lost 5 bases and 2 bases, there was a span of 10 bases. The CDR3 runs to 13 residues. CDR1 is SGHAT and CDR2 is FQNNGV in the germline V gene. Data came from immunoSEQ multiplex PCR; TCRdb stores just in-frame clones and leaves some out. The repertoire consists of just over 2,000,000 clones, with roughly 95% occurring once and the leading ten covering approximately 1.2%. CD45RO negativity and positive selection for CCR7 defined naive CD8 cells, a population that excluded terminally differentiated effector memory CD45RA+ cells. General study results and limits: Only blood underwent sampling, and tissue repertoires likely differ. In a handful of donors, around 5% of naive CD4 clonotypes appeared in common.

This receptor was taken from a young man in good health. Sequenced sample: naive CD8+ T cells sorted from blood. The chain uses TRBV11-2 and TRBJ2-7; D might be TRBD1 (6 bases). Here the CDR3 reads CASSQGQPYEQYF. CDR3 in DNA: TGTGCCAGCAGCCAAGGACAGCCCTACGAGCAGTACTTC.